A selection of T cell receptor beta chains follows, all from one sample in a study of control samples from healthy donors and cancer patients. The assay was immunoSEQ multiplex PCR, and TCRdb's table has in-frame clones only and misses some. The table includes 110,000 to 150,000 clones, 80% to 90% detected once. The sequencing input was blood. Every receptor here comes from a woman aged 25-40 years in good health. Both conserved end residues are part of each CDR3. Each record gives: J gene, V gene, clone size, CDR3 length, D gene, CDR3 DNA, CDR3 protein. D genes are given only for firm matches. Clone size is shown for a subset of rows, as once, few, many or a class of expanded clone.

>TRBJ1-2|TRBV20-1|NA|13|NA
TGCAGTGCTAGTGTCGGGGTTGGCTATGGCTACACCTTC
CSASVGVGYGYTF
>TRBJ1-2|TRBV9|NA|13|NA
TGTGCCAGCAGCGTAGCGGGGGCCAATGGCTACACCTTC
CASSVAGANGYTF
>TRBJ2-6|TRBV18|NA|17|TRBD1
TGTGCCAGCTCACCGGGGACAGGATCCTCTGGGGCCAACGTCCTGACTTTC
CASSPGTGSSGANVLTF
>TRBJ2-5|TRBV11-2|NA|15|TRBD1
TGTGCCAGCAGCTTTGTGACAGGGCAAGGAGAGACCCAGTACTTC
CASSFVTGQGETQYF
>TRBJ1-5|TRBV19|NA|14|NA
TGTGCCAGTAGTATGCCCCTGCGGGATCAGCCCCAGCATTTT
CASSMPLRDQPQHF
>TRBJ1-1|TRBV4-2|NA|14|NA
TGTGCCAGCAGCCAAGATTTCAGGAGCACTGAAGCTTTCTTT
CASSQDFRSTEAFF
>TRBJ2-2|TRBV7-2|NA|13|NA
TGTGCCAGCAGCTCAAACCCTGAGGGGGAGCTGTTTTTT
CASSSNPEGELFF
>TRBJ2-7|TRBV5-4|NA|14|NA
TGTGCCAGCAGCTTGGGCGGGACCTCCTACGAGCAGTACTTC
CASSLGGTSYEQYF
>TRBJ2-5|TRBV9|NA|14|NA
TGTGCCAGCAGCGTCACCGGGACGATAGAGACCCAGTACTTC
CASSVTGTIETQYF
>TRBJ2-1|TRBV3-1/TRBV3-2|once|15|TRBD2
TGTGCCAGCAGCCAAGAACTAGCGGATTACAATGAGCAGTTCTTC
CASSQELADYNEQFF
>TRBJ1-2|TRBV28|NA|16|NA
TGTGCCAGCAAAAAACTAGATGGTTACGGAGACTATGGCTACACCTTC
CASKKLDGYGDYGYTF
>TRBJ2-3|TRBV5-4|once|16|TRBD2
TGTGCCAGCAGCCGAGGCGGACTAGCGGACACAGATACGCAGTATTTT
CASSRGGLADTDTQYF
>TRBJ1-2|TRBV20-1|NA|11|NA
TGCAGTGCTAGATGGACCCATGGCTACACCTTC
CSARWTHGYTF
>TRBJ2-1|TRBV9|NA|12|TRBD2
TGTGCCAGCGGGCCGATAGCGGGTGAGCAGTTCTTC
CASGPIAGEQFF
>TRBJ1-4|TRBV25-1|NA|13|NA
TGTGCCAGCAGTGAATGGGGGGATGAAAAACTGTTTTTT
CASSEWGDEKLFF
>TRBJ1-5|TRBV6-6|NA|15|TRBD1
TGTGCCAGCATCCTTCAAGCACAGGGGAATCAGCCCCAGCATTTT
CASILQAQGNQPQHF
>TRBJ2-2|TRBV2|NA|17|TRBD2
TGTGCCAGCAGTTATACCCCTAGCGGGAGTGGGACCGGGGAGCTGTTTTTT
CASSYTPSGSGTGELFF